This entry lists 9 T cell receptor beta chains sequenced from one sample in a study of CD8 T cells in Susac syndrome (dated by TCRdb to between 2019 and 2020). The library was made by the immunoSEQ multiplex PCR assay. RNA was extracted using the RNeasy kit, and roughly 0.5 to 1 ug of the RNA was reverse transcribed with random hexamers. TCRdb trimmed public reads at Q25 via fastp, called clones via MiXCR and kept in-frame beta chains. All rows with the same CDR3 protein become a single entry with the most common DNA and genes. Present in this sample are some 260,000 distinct CDR3 sequences, around 95% of which were seen just once. The top ten clonotypes cover roughly 0.07% of the sample. Sequenced sample: CD4+ T cells from PBMCs. Receptors were obtained from a human donor with multiple sclerosis.

The chain links TRBV6-6 to TRBJ2-7; D remains unclear. The V and J ends lost 2 bases and 6 bases respectively, with 8 bases between them. The CDR3 totals 12 residues. Germline CDR1 is MNHNY and CDR2 is SVGAGI (reference sequence). In DNA form, the CDR3 reads TGTGCCAGCAGTTACCGTGGTGGCGAGCAGTACGTC. This sequence encodes CASSYRGGEQYV.

CDR3 nucleotides: TGTGCCAGCAGAAGGACTAGCGGGACTTCCTACAATGAGCAGTTCTTC. Translating gives CASRRTSGTSYNEQFF. The V call is TRBV2, the J call TRBJ2-1; 12 positions match TRBD2. With V trimmed by 6 bases and J by 1 base, 4 bases remained unmatched. This CDR3 contains 16 residues. The germline CDR1 and CDR2 sequences are SNHLY and FYNNEI.

This chain connects TRBV5-1 to TRBJ2-1; D is undetermined. V lost 5 bases, J lost 5 bases, and 14 bases lay in between. There are 14 residues in the CDR3. CDR1 SGHRS and CDR2 YFSETQ come from the germline V gene. CDR3 coding DNA: TGCGCCAGCAGGACCTCCGGCCTTAACAATGAGCAGTTCTTC. Translating it yields CASRTSGLNNEQFF.

The chain combines TRBV18 with TRBJ1-2; D possibly corresponds to TRBD1 (5 bases). CDR1 KGHSH and CDR2 LQKENI come from the germline V gene. The V gene lost 0 bases and the J gene lost 0 bases, with 8 bases spanning the gap. This CDR3 is 15 amino acids long. The CDR3 reads CASSPPQGSNYGYTF. The CDR3 DNA follows: TGTGCCAGCTCACCACCCCAGGGATCTAACTATGGCTACACCTTC. The variable domain in full, completed from reference TRBV18 and TRBJ1-2, reads NAGVMQNPRHLVRRRGQEARLRCSPMKGHSHVYWYRQLPEEGLKFMVYLQKENIIDESGMPKERFSAEFPKEGPSILRIQQVVRGDSAAYFCASSPPQGSNYGYTFGSGTRLTVV.

The chain combines TRBV20-1 with TRBJ2-3, with TRBD2 matching 9 bases. The V gene end was trimmed by 3 bases and the J gene end by 4 bases; junction bases not matched to a gene: 11. The CDR3 contains 16 residues. CDR1 DFQATT and CDR2 SNEGSKA come from the germline V gene (reference sequence). The CDR3: CSARPLRGGGADTQYF. The CDR3, as DNA: TGCAGTGCTAGGCCTCTTCGCGGGGGGGGAGCAGATACGCAGTATTTT.

The genes are TRBV29-1 and TRBJ2-1; TRBD1 matches at 10 bases. CDR1 and CDR2 from the germline V gene are SQVTM and ANQGSEA. The CDR3 sequence is 11 residues long. J gave up 8 bases and V 7 bases, and 2 bases lay outside the gene matches. The CDR3 loop reads CSGDRGDEQFF. CDR3 coding DNA: TGCAGCGGGGACAGGGGCGATGAGCAGTTCTTC.

This rearrangement joins TRBV5-6 to TRBJ1-5; D ambiguous. V dropped 4 bases and J dropped 5 bases, with 25 bases sitting between them. CDR1 SGHDT and CDR2 YYEEEE come from the germline V gene. CDR3 length equals 18 residues. The CDR3 nucleotides are TGTGCCAGCAGCCTTTCAACAGATGGACCTACGCTTCATCAGCCCCAGCATTTT. Translating it yields CASSLSTDGPTLHQPQHF.

The CDR3 DNA reads as TGCAGCGTGCTCAGGGGGGACACTGAAGCTTTCTTT. Its protein product is CSVLRGDTEAFF. The chain employs TRBV29-1 and TRBJ1-1, with 7 bases matching TRBD1. The CDR3 extends over 12 amino acids. Germline CDR1 SQVTM, CDR2 ANQGSEA. Trimming cost V 6 bases and J 3 bases; bases outside gene matches: 4.

The table lists this clonotype with a few counts. This rearrangement joins TRBV28 to TRBJ1-1, with D perhaps TRBD1 (5 bases). The CDR3 extends over 12 amino acids. Between the trimmed V and J ends, which lost 6 bases and 6 bases, there was a span of 11 bases. CDR1 is MDHEN and CDR2 is SYDVKM in the germline V gene. CDR3 nucleotide sequence: TGTGCCAGCAGGCTGGGGACGGCTGAAGCTTTCTTT. This gives the protein CASRLGTAEAFF.